This T cell receptor beta chain was recorded in a study of blood T cells in healthy people across ages. Across the whole study: T cells yielded about one barcoded beta molecule per two cells through template switching.

Together with a sample-barcoded 5' primer, a J-beta primer mix was included in a second PCR lasting roughly 7 to 11 cycles. MiXCR was run by TCRdb on the 5' RACE reads, yielding one entry per CDR3 protein. The sample includes hundreds of thousands of distinct CDR3 sequences, about 21% of them seen just once. The CDR3 contains 12 residues. Trimming removed 3 bases at V and 7 bases at J, with 10 bases between. Germline lookup yields CDR1 MDHEN and CDR2 SYDVKM. Worth noting for this clonotype: The target antigen is unknown.

The study, taken as a whole, reports: The study lacked donor CMV status, which possibly confounded expanded clonotype changes. Naive CD4+ cell counts and diversity both ran higher in long-lived than in aged donors.

This sequence originates from an older man in good health. The source material was blood. The chain carries TRBV28 and TRBJ2-7; D not certain. DNA of the CDR3: TGTGCCAGCAGTTTTTTTGATCGGGAGCAGTACTTC. Amino acid sequence: CASSFFDREQYF.